This TCR beta chain appears in the sequencing data of a study of cytomegalovirus exposure and HLA in healthy donors. Findings and caveats of the study: There were under 200 TCR beta chains listed as cytomegalovirus-associated.

Data came from immunoSEQ multiplex PCR; TCRdb stores just in-frame clones and leaves some out. The table has about 140,000 clones, 80% to 90% seen once; the top ten hold roughly 3%. This CDR3 spans 16 amino acids. The germline gives CDR1 SGHRS, CDR2 YFSETQ. V dropped 4 bases and J dropped 7 bases, with 20 bases sitting between them. As concerns this clone: Antigen specificity is unknown.

This chain joins TRBV5-1 and TRBJ1-4; weak D call: TRBD1 (6 bases). The sample was PBMCs. This clonotype was sampled from a man between 18 and 29 years old in good health and CMV-seronegative. Here the CDR3 reads CASSLQGGDKAEKLFF. CDR3 bases: TGCGCCAGCAGCCTACAGGGTGGGGATAAGGCTGAAAAACTGTTTTTT.